This TCR beta chain stems from a study of shared T cell receptors in the human thymus. The V and J ends lost 3 bases and 6 bases, in that order; junction bases with no gene match: 6. The germline CDR1 and CDR2 sequences are KGHSY and FQNENV. The CDR3 extends over 14 amino acids. Sequencing used immunoSEQ multiplex PCR; TCRdb keeps in-frame clones, though not all of them. The sample lists about 710,000 clones; over 75% were seen once. The data also belong to a second study, concerning human thymus T cells. That work adds: From resections taken during corrective heart surgery, the thymus tissue was obtained. Related research has reported that thymic repertoires overlap highly among unrelated individuals.

This receptor was identified in a boy in the first two years of life with a congenital heart defect. Sequenced: thymocytes. V gene TRBV16 combines with J gene TRBJ1-1, with 8 bases aligning to TRBD1. CDR3 in DNA: TGTGCCAGCAGCCAGTCAGACAGGGGTCCTGAAGCTTTCTTT. Its translation: CASSQSDRGPEAFF.